This TCR beta chain was identified in a study of spatial heterogeneity in lung cancer. The germline V gene has CDR1 SGHRS and CDR2 YFSETQ. There are 16 residues in the CDR3. V shed 2 bases, J shed 7 bases, and the junction held 5 bases outside the gene matches. Every individual TCR cDNA molecule carried its own unique molecular identifier, which allowed correction of PCR and sequencing errors. TCRdb ran MiXCR on the 5' RACE reads and lists one entry per CDR3 protein. The sample records about 36,000 distinct CDR3 sequences, 5.2% being singletons. There are many counts of this clonotype. Time point indicated: sample taken at primary tumor resection. In each case, whole RNA from tumor, nontumor lung or frozen PBMC was sequenced unsorted.

Sample: PBMCs, taken at surgery. The TCR originated in a female donor with early-stage non-small cell lung cancer. The V and J genes are TRBV5-1 and TRBJ2-1, with 14 bases aligning to TRBD2. CDR3 DNA: TGCGCCAGCAGCTTCGGGACTAGCGGGAGTCAAAATGAGCAGTTCTTC. Protein: CASSFGTSGSQNEQFF. The full variable domain, with the rest looked up from reference TRBV5-1 and TRBJ2-1, is KAGVTQTPRYLIKTRGQQVTLSCSPISGHRSVSWYQQTPGQGLQFLFEYFSETQRNKGNFPGRFSGRQFSNSRSEMNVSTLELGDSALYLCASSFGTSGSQNEQFFGPGTRLTVL.